The rows below give T cell receptor beta chains drawn from one sample of a study of blood T cell repertoires in COVID-19. Repertoires were generated with immunoSEQ multiplex PCR, while TCRdb's copy carries only in-frame clones and drops some. The sample records around 120,000 clones, 90% being singletons. The sequenced sample was peripheral blood. The receptors shown here come from a man aged 45-60 years with active COVID-19. The CDR3 runs from the conserved cysteine through the conserved F or W. Fields, in order: D gene, V gene, clone size, J gene, CDR3 protein, CDR3 DNA. D genes are given only for firm matches. Clone sizes are given selectively: once, few, many, or a class where the clone is expanded.

NA,TRBV9,NA,TRBJ1-1,CASSPPNRDTEAFF,TGTGCCAGCAGCCCCCCGAATCGGGACACTGAAGCTTTCTTT
TRBD2,TRBV19,NA,TRBJ2-3,CASRSGLATDTQYF,TGTGCCAGCCGTTCCGGACTAGCGACAGATACGCAGTATTTT
NA,TRBV19,NA,TRBJ1-1,CASSIVVNTEAFF,TGTGCCAGTAGTATAGTAGTGAACACTGAAGCTTTCTTT
NA,TRBV24-1,NA,TRBJ2-3,CATSSVGGSTDTQYF,TGTGCCACTTCATCAGTAGGGGGAAGCACAGATACGCAGTATTTT
TRBD2,TRBV19,NA,TRBJ2-3,CASSISGLAEVTDTQYF,TGTGCCAGTAGTATTTCGGGACTAGCGGAGGTCACAGATACGCAGTATTTT
NA,TRBV27,NA,TRBJ1-1,CASSFAPRQSEAFF,TGTGCCAGCAGTTTCGCTCCGAGGCAGTCTGAAGCTTTCTTT
NA,TRBV10-3,NA,TRBJ1-5,CAISGNSGEPQHF,TGTGCCATCAGTGGGAACTCCGGGGAGCCCCAGCATTTT
NA,TRBV13,NA,TRBJ1-1,CASSSRGPVSEAFF,TGTGCCAGCAGCAGCAGGGGACCGGTTTCTGAAGCTTTCTTT
NA,TRBV11-1,once,TRBJ2-3,CASSFQGPDTDTQYF,TGTGCCAGCAGCTTTCAGGGTCCGGACACAGATACGCAGTATTTT
NA,TRBV5-1,NA,TRBJ2-5,CASSRQETQYF,TGCGCCAGCAGCCGGCAAGAGACCCAGTACTTC
NA,TRBV24-1,NA,TRBJ2-2,CATSDLTFGGTGELFF,TGTGCCACCAGTGATTTGACCTTCGGAGGCACCGGGGAGCTGTTTTTT
NA,TRBV11-1,NA,TRBJ1-2,CASSFGQYDGYTF,TGTGCCAGCAGCTTTGGACAGTACGACGGCTACACCTTC
TRBD1,TRBV11-2,NA,TRBJ2-5,CASSLDHRGETQYF,TGTGCCAGCAGCTTAGATCACAGGGGGGAGACCCAGTACTTC
NA,TRBV19,NA,TRBJ2-1,CASTSLSDSSYNEQFF,TGTGCCAGTACCTCTCTTAGCGATAGCTCCTACAATGAGCAGTTCTTC
NA,TRBV2,NA,TRBJ1-4,CASNIKSTANEKLFF,TGTGCCAGCAACATAAAGAGTACAGCTAATGAAAAACTGTTTTTT
TRBD2,TRBV2,NA,TRBJ2-2,CASISRTSGTGELFF,TGTGCCAGCATATCGAGGACTAGCGGCACCGGGGAGCTGTTTTTT
NA,TRBV29-1,NA,TRBJ1-1,CSVTRGEGGTEAFF,TGCAGCGTCACCCGAGGGGAGGGCGGCACTGAAGCTTTCTTT
NA,TRBV6-4,NA,TRBJ1-6,CARQGRLSPLHF,TGTGCCAGACAGGGAAGACTGTCACCCCTCCACTTT
NA,TRBV6-5,few,TRBJ1-6,CASSYSGVPNVSPLHF,TGTGCCAGCAGTTACTCAGGGGTCCCCAATGTTTCACCCCTCCACTTT
TRBD2,TRBV11-3,NA,TRBJ2-3,CASSPGGPDTQYF,TGTGCCAGCAGCCCGGGGGGGCCAGATACGCAGTATTTT
NA,TRBV7-8,NA,TRBJ1-2,CASSPRGGLDYGYTF,TGTGCCAGCAGCCCAAGGGGGGGGCTTGACTATGGCTACACCTTC
NA,TRBV11-3,NA,TRBJ1-2,CASSPLSLPYGYTF,TGTGCCAGCAGCCCCCTTAGTCTTCCCTATGGCTACACCTTC
NA,TRBV5-5,NA,TRBJ1-2,CASSLAVGRDSSLANYGYTF,TGTGCCAGCAGCTTGGCCGTAGGAAGAGACAGTTCCTTAGCTAACTATGGCTACACCTTC
TRBD1,TRBV7-3,NA,TRBJ2-7,CASSLSPGGPYEQYF,TGTGCCAGCAGCTTATCTCCAGGGGGCCCCTACGAGCAGTACTTC
NA,TRBV11-2,NA,TRBJ2-3,CASRWRDSTDTQYF,TGTGCCAGCAGGTGGCGGGACAGCACAGATACGCAGTATTTT
TRBD2,TRBV4-1,NA,TRBJ2-5,CASSQGTSGGETQYF,TGCGCCAGCAGCCAAGGGACTAGCGGGGGGGAGACCCAGTACTTC
NA,TRBV12-3/TRBV12-4,few,TRBJ2-7,CASSFGLPYEQYF,TGTGCCAGCAGTTTCGGACTACCCTACGAGCAGTACTTC
NA,TRBV18,NA,TRBJ2-3,CASSRQRSTDTQYF,TGTGCCAGCTCAAGGCAGCGTAGTACAGATACGCAGTATTTT
NA,TRBV7-2,NA,TRBJ1-2,CASSLIAVAGSGYTF,TGTGCCAGCAGCTTAATAGCCGTGGCCGGTAGTGGCTACACCTTC
NA,TRBV5-1,NA,TRBJ1-5,CASSLVPTADHPQHF,TGCGCCAGCAGCTTGGTGCCGACAGCCGATCATCCCCAGCATTTT
NA,TRBV7-9,NA,TRBJ2-1,CASTPQRAPTDEQFF,TGTGCCAGCACCCCCCAGAGGGCCCCTACCGATGAGCAGTTCTTC
TRBD1,TRBV3-1/TRBV3-2,NA,TRBJ2-7,CASSLGQGGGYEQYF,TGTGCCAGCAGCCTCGGACAGGGGGGAGGATACGAGCAGTACTTC
TRBD1,TRBV6-5,NA,TRBJ1-5,CASSTGGAGQPQHF,TGTGCCAGCAGTACAGGGGGCGCGGGTCAGCCCCAGCATTTT
TRBD2,TRBV19,NA,TRBJ2-1,CASSRTSGSYNEQFF,TGTGCCAGTAGTAGAACTAGCGGTAGCTACAATGAGCAGTTCTTC
TRBD1,TRBV6-1,NA,TRBJ1-2,CASSEDRGYGYTF,TGTGCCAGCAGTGAAGACAGGGGCTATGGCTACACCTTC
NA,TRBV6-1,NA,TRBJ1-4,CASSETYPEKLFF,TGTGCCAGCAGTGAAACCTACCCTGAAAAACTGTTTTTT
TRBD2,TRBV5-1,NA,TRBJ2-3,CASTASGRTTDTQYF,TGCGCCAGCACGGCTAGCGGGAGGACCACAGATACGCAGTATTTT
NA,TRBV4-2,NA,TRBJ2-1,CASSPTGAKRNEQFF,TGTGCCAGCAGCCCTACTGGCGCGAAGAGGAATGAGCAGTTCTTC
TRBD1,TRBV18,NA,TRBJ1-6,CASSAGQGNSPLHF,TGTGCCAGCTCAGCGGGACAGGGGAATTCACCCCTCCACTTT
TRBD2,TRBV4-2,NA,TRBJ2-1,CASSQDPPMTSAPYNEQFF,TGTGCCAGCAGCCAAGACCCCCCCATGACTAGCGCACCCTACAATGAGCAGTTCTTC
NA,TRBV19,NA,TRBJ1-3,CASKLGSSSGNTIYF,TGTGCCAGCAAACTAGGCAGCTCCTCTGGAAACACCATATATTTT
NA,TRBV10-3,NA,TRBJ1-1,CAISEQGKNTEAFF,TGTGCCATCAGCGAACAGGGAAAGAACACTGAAGCTTTCTTT
TRBD1,TRBV6-5,NA,TRBJ1-4,CASRTGAGEKLFF,TGTGCCAGCAGAACAGGGGCTGGGGAAAAACTGTTTTTT
NA,TRBV5-6,NA,TRBJ1-1,CASRLGEARTEAFF,TGTGCCAGCAGGTTGGGAGAGGCGAGGACTGAAGCTTTCTTT
NA,TRBV29-1,NA,TRBJ1-3,CSVETGTGNTIYF,TGCAGCGTTGAAACAGGGACTGGAAACACCATATATTTT
TRBD1,TRBV18,NA,TRBJ1-3,CASSRGQTVGNTIYF,TGTGCCAGCTCGCGGGGACAGACCGTAGGAAACACCATATATTTT
TRBD1,TRBV19,once,TRBJ1-2,CASSIVATGVSGYTF,TGTGCCAGTAGTATAGTTGCGACAGGGGTTAGTGGCTACACCTTC
NA,TRBV3-1/TRBV3-2,NA,TRBJ2-1,CASSHIQNEQFF,TGTGCCAGCAGCCATATTCAGAATGAGCAGTTCTTC
NA,TRBV9,NA,TRBJ2-5,CASSVRPDQETQYF,TGTGCCAGCAGCGTGAGGCCCGACCAAGAGACCCAGTACTTC
NA,TRBV7-8,NA,TRBJ2-5,CASSARGGEETQYF,TGTGCCAGCAGCGCCAGGGGTGGGGAAGAGACCCAGTACTTC
NA,TRBV2,NA,TRBJ1-5,CASSATVGQPQHF,TGTGCCAGCAGTGCGACAGTGGGTCAGCCCCAGCATTTT
TRBD1,TRBV7-9,NA,TRBJ2-7,CASSSGQGAPYEQYF,TGTGCCAGCAGCTCAGGACAGGGGGCCCCCTACGAGCAGTACTTC
NA,TRBV5-1,NA,TRBJ2-5,CASSLGGGHETQYF,TGCGCCAGCAGCTTGGGTGGGGGCCACGAGACCCAGTACTTC
TRBD1,TRBV19,NA,TRBJ1-2,CASSTTGTGAGGYTF,TGTGCCAGTAGTACAACCGGGACAGGGGCCGGAGGCTACACCTTC
NA,TRBV24-1,NA,TRBJ2-3,CATSDNRGSTDTQYF,TGTGCCACCAGTGATAATCGGGGAAGCACAGATACGCAGTATTTT
TRBD1,TRBV29-1,NA,TRBJ1-1,CSARTGMNTEAFF,TGCAGCGCCCGGACAGGGATGAACACTGAAGCTTTCTTT
NA,TRBV7-2,once,TRBJ2-1,CASNSPVGAFNEQFF,TGTGCCAGCAACAGCCCGGTTGGGGCGTTTAATGAGCAGTTCTTC
TRBD1,TRBV10-3,NA,TRBJ2-3,CAISGTGRDTQYF,TGTGCCATCTCCGGGACAGGGAGGGATACGCAGTATTTT
TRBD1,TRBV27,NA,TRBJ1-6,CASSLTGVASPLHF,TGTGCCAGCAGTCTAACAGGGGTAGCATCACCCCTCCACTTT